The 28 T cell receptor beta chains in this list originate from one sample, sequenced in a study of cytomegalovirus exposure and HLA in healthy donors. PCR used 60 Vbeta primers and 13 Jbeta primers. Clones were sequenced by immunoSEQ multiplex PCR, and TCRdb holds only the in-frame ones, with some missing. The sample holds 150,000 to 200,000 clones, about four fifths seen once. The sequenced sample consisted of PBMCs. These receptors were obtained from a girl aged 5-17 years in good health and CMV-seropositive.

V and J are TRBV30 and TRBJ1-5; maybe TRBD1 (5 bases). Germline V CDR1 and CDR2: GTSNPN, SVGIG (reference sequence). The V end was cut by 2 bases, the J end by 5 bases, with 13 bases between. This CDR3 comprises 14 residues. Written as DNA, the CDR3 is TGTGCCTGGAGTCCTGGGGGGTTCGATCAGCCCCAGCATTTT. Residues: CAWSPGGFDQPQHF.

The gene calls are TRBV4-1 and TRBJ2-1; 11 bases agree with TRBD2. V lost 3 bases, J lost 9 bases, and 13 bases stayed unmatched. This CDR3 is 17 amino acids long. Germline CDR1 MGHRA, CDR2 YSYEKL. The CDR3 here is CASSHLSLAGERGEQFF. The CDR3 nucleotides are TGCGCCAGCAGCCATCTCTCACTAGCGGGAGAACGGGGTGAGCAGTTCTTC.

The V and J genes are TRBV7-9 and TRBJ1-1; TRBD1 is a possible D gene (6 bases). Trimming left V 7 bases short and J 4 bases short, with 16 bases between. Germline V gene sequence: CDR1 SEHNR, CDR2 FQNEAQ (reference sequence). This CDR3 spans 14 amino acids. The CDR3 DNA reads TGTGCCAGCAACCGCAAGGCAGGGGCCACTGAAGCTTTCTTT. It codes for CASNRKAGATEAFF.

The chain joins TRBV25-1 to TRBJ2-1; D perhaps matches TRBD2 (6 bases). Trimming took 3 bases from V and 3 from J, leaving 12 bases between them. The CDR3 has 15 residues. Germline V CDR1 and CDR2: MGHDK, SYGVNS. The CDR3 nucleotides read TGTGCCAGCAGTGACTACGGCGGGAACTACAATGAGCAGTTCTTC. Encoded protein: CASSDYGGNYNEQFF.

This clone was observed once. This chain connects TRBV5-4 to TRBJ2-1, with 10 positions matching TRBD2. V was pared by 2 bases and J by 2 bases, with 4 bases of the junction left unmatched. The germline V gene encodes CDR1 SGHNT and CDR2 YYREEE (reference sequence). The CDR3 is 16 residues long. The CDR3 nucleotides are TGTGCCAGCAGCTTAACTAGCGGGATAACCTACAATGAGCAGTTCTTC. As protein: CASSLTSGITYNEQFF.

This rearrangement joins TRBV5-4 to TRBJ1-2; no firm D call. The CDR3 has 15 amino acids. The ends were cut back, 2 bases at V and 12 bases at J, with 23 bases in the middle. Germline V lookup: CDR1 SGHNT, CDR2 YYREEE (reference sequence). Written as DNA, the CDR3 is TGTGCCAGCAGCTTTGTTGAACGGCCTTCCTATAGCCACACCTTC. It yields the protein CASSFVERPSYSHTF.

DNA of the CDR3: TGTGCCAGCAAGGGACAGGCGGCTAATCAGCCCCAGCATTTT. This gives the protein CASKGQAANQPQHF. J is TRBJ1-5 and V is TRBV6-6, with 8 bases fitting TRBD1. Per the germline V gene, CDR1 is MNHNY and CDR2 is SVGAGI (reference sequence). V was pared by 7 bases and J by 4 bases, with 6 bases of the junction left unmatched. CDR3 length: 14 residues.

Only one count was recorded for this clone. CDR3 residues: CASSSLLRTANTEAFF. The CDR3 region has the DNA TGTGCCAGCAGTTCCTTATTGAGGACAGCTAACACTGAAGCTTTCTTT. The gene calls are TRBV28 and TRBJ1-1; possibly TRBD1 for D (6 bases). Germline values: CDR1 MDHEN, CDR2 SYDVKM. This CDR3 comprises 16 residues. The V gene lost 4 bases and the J gene lost 2 bases, with 17 bases spanning the gap. Variable domain in full (rest from reference TRBV28 and TRBJ1-1): DVKVTQSSRYLVKRTGEKVFLECVQDMDHENMFWYRQDPGLGLRLIYFSYDVKMKEKGDIPEGYSVSREKKERFSLILESASTNQTSMYLCASSSLLRTANTEAFFGQGTRLTVV.

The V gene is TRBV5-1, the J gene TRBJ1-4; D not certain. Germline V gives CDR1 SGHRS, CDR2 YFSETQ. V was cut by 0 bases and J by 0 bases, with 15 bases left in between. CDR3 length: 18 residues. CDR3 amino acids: CASSLGTRFATTNEKLFF. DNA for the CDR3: TGCGCCAGCAGCTTGGGAACCAGGTTCGCGACAACTAATGAAAAACTGTTTTTT.

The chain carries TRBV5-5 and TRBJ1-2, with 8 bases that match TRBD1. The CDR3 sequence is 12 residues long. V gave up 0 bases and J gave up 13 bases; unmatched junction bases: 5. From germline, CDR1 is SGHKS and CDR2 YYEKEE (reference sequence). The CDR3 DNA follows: TGTGCCAGCAGCTTGGTGCAGGGGGCGGCCACCTTC. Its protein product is CASSLVQGAATF.

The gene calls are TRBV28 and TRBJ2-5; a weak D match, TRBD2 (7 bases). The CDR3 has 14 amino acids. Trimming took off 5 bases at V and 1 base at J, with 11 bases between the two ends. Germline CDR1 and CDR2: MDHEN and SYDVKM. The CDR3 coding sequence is TGTGCCAGCAGTGGGGGGGCGGTCCAAGAGACCCAGTACTTC. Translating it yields CASSGGAVQETQYF. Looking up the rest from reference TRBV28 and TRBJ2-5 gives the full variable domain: DVKVTQSSRYLVKRTGEKVFLECVQDMDHENMFWYRQDPGLGLRLIYFSYDVKMKEKGDIPEGYSVSREKKERFSLILESASTNQTSMYLCASSGGAVQETQYFGPGTRLLVL.

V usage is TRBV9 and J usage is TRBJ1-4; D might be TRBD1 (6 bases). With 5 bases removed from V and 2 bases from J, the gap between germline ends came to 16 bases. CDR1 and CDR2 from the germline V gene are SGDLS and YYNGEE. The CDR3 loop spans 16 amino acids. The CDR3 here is CASRRKETGTNEKLFF. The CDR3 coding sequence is TGTGCCAGCAGGCGGAAGGAGACAGGCACTAATGAAAAACTGTTTTTT.

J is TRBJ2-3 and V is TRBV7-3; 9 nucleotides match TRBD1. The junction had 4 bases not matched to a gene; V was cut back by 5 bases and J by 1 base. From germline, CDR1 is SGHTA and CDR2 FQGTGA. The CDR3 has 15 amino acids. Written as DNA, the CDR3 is TGTGCCAGCAGCGGGGGACAGGGAGGCACAGATACGCAGTATTTT. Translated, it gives CASSGGQGGTDTQYF.

The CDR3 region has the DNA TGTGCCAGTAGTATAGATCGGACTGGAGTGGAAGCTTTCTTT. The encoded protein is CASSIDRTGVEAFF. V and J are TRBV19 and TRBJ1-1; D ambiguous. Germline values: CDR1 LNHDA, CDR2 SQIVND (reference sequence). This CDR3 spans 14 amino acids. Between the trimmed V and J ends, which lost 0 bases and 8 bases, there was a span of 13 bases.

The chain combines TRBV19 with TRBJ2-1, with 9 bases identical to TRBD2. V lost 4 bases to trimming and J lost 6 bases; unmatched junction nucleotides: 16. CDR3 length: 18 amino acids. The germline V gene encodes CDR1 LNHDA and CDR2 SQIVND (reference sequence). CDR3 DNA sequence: TGTGCCAGTAGTAAGGAACGTTCGTGGCGGGAGGGCCTCAATGAGCAGTTCTTC. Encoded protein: CASSKERSWREGLNEQFF.

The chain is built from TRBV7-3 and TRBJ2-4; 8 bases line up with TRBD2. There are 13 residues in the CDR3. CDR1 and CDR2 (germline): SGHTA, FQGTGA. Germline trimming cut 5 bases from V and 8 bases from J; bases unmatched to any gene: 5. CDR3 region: CASSPSGGDIQYF. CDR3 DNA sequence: TGTGCCAGCAGCCCATCGGGGGGGGACATTCAGTACTTC.

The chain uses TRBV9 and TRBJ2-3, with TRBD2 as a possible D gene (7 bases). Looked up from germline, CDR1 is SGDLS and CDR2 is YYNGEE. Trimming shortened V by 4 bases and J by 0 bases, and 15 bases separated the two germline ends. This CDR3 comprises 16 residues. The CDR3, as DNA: TGTGCCAGCAGCCCAAAGGGGGGGACTAGCACAGATACGCAGTATTTT. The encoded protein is CASSPKGGTSTDTQYF.

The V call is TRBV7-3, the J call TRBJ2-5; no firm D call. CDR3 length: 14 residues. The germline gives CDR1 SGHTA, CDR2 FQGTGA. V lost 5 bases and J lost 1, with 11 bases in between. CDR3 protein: CASSPLGPQETQYF. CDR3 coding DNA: TGTGCCAGCAGCCCTCTAGGCCCCCAAGAGACCCAGTACTTC.

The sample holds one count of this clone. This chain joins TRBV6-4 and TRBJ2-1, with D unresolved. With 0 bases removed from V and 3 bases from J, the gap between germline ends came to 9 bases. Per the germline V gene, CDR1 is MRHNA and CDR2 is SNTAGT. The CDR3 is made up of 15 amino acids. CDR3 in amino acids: CASSDSSRDYNEQFF. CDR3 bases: TGTGCCAGCAGTGACTCAAGCCGAGACTACAATGAGCAGTTCTTC.

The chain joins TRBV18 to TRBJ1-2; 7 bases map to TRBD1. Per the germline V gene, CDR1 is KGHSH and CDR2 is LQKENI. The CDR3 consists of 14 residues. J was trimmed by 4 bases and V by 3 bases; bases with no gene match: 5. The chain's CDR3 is CASSPGTDVYGYTF. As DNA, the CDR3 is TGTGCCAGCTCACCCGGGACAGACGTCTATGGCTACACCTTC.

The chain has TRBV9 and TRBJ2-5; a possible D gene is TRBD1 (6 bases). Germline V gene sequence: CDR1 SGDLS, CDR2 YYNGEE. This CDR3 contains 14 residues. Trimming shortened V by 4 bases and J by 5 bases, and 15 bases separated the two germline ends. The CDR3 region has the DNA TGTGCCAGCAGCACACAGGGTCGGCCGGAGACCCAGTACTTC. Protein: CASSTQGRPETQYF.

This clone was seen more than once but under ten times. DNA of the CDR3: TGTGCCAGCAGCGTAGTAGTATCGGGGAGGTTTGGCTACACCTTC. This sequence encodes CASSVVVSGRFGYTF. The V gene is TRBV6-1, the J gene TRBJ1-2; no firm D call. V was cut by 6 bases and J by 7 bases, with 21 bases left in between. Germline V gene lookup returns CDR1 MNHNS and CDR2 SASEGT. The CDR3 is 15 residues long.

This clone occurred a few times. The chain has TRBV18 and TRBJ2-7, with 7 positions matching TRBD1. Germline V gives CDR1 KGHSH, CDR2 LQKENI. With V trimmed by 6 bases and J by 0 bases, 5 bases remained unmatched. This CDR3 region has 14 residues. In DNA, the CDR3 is TGTGCCAGCTCGTTGGACAGGAACTCCTACGAGCAGTACTTC. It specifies CASSLDRNSYEQYF.

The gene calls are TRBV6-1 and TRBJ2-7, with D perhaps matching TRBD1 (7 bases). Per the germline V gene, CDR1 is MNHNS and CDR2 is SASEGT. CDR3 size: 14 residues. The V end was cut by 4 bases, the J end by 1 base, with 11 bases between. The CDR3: CASSGRGQSYEQYF. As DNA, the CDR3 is TGTGCCAGCAGTGGGCGGGGACAGTCCTACGAGCAGTACTTC.

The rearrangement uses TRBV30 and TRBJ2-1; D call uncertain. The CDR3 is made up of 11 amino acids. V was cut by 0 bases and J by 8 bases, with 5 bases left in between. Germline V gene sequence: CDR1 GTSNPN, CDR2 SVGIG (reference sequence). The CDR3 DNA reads TGTGCCTGGAGTGTACTGTATGAGCAGTTCTTC. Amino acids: CAWSVLYEQFF.

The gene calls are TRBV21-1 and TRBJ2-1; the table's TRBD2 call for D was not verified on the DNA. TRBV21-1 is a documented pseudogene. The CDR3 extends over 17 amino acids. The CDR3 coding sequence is TGTGCCAGCAGCCCAGGCGGTGGGCTAGCGAGCAACAATGAGCAGTTCTTC. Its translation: CASSPGGGLASNNEQFF.

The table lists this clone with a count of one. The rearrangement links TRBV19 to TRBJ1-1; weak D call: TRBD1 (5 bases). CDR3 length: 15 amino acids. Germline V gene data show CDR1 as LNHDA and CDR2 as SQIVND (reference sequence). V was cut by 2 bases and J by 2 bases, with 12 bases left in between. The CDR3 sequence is CASSITAGQNTEAFF. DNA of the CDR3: TGTGCCAGTAGTATAACGGCAGGGCAAAACACTGAAGCTTTCTTT.

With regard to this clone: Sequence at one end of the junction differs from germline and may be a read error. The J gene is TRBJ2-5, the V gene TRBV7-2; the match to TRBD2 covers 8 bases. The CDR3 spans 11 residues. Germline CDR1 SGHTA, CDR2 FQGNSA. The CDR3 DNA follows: TGTGCCAGCAGCCCAGGACTAGCCAGGCACTTC. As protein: CASSPGLARHF.